This is a list of T cell receptor beta chains from one sample in a study of shared clonotypes between healthy human individuals. Sequenced by immunoSEQ multiplex PCR; TCRdb stores in-frame clones only, minus some. Of roughly 2.5 million clones in the sample, roughly 92% were seen once. The specimen was naive CD4+ T cells sorted from blood. The receptors were sampled from a man aged 18-30 years in good health. Both conserved end residues are part of each CDR3. A D gene is named only where the DNA matches it firmly. The listing skips clone size in some rows; elsewhere it reads once, few, many or a size class.

d_call,clone_size,j_call,v_call,cdr3_nt,cdr3_aa
.,.,TRBJ2-3,TRBV12-2,TGTGCAAGTCGCCGTAGCGGGTCAGGCACAGATACGCAGTATTTT,CASRRSGSGTDTQYF
.,.,TRBJ1-1,TRBV6-1,TGTGCCAGCAGGGCGGGGAGTGAAGCTTTCTTT,CASRAGSEAFF
.,.,TRBJ2-7,TRBV6-1,TGTGCCAGCAGTGGGACAGCCCTTGCCTACGAGCAGTACTTC,CASSGTALAYEQYF
TRBD1,.,TRBJ1-2,TRBV23-1,TGCGCCAGCAGTCAATTCCCCCCCCAGGGGGATTCAATCTATGGCTACACCTTC,CASSQFPPQGDSIYGYTF
.,.,TRBJ1-5,TRBV2,TGTGCCAGCAGCCAGGGTCGAAGGGTCAATCAGCCCCAGCATTTT,CASSQGRRVNQPQHF
.,.,TRBJ1-6,TRBV27,TGTGCCAGCAGTTCCAGGCCCAGGTCACCCCTCCACTTT,CASSSRPRSPLHF
.,few,TRBJ1-1,TRBV5-1,TGCGCCAGCAGCTTGGACGCCACAGAACGCACCGGAGCTTTCTTT,CASSLDATERTGAFF
.,.,TRBJ2-5,TRBV25-1,TGTGCCAGCAGTGGGAGTGGGGCAGGACAAGAGACCCAGTACTTC,CASSGSGAGQETQYF
TRBD2,.,TRBJ2-7,TRBV10-3,TGTGCCATCAGTGGGACTAGCGGGAACCAGCAGTACTTC,CAISGTSGNQQYF
.,.,TRBJ1-1,TRBV9,TGTGCCAGCAGCGCCCCTCCCCTCCCGGGGTTGGCTGAAGCTTTCTTT,CASSAPPLPGLAEAFF
TRBD2,.,TRBJ2-1,TRBV9,TGTGCCAGCAGCCCCATTGGACTAGCGGGGGGGGAGCAGTTCTTC,CASSPIGLAGGEQFF
TRBD1,.,TRBJ1-4,TRBV5-1,TGCGCCAGCAGCTCCCTACAGGGGAGCTATGAAAAACTGTTTTTT,CASSSLQGSYEKLFF
TRBD2,.,TRBJ2-3,TRBV27,TGTGCCAGCAGTTTATCAGCCCCACTAGCGGGGGGGCGGGATACGCAGTATTTT,CASSLSAPLAGGRDTQYF
.,.,TRBJ2-2,TRBV2,TGTGCCAGCAGTGAAGCGCTTTCGAGTCTAGCGAACACCGGGGAGCTGTTTTTT,CASSEALSSLANTGELFF
TRBD1,once,TRBJ1-1,TRBV10-3,TGTGCCATCAGCCCAGGGGGCCGGAACACTGAAGCTTTCTTT,CAISPGGRNTEAFF
TRBD2,.,TRBJ2-7,TRBV7-2,TGTGCCAGCAGCGGAATAGCGGGAGGGCCACGCGAGCAGTACTTC,CASSGIAGGPREQYF
TRBD1,.,TRBJ1-1,TRBV5-4,TGTGCCAGCAGGTTACAGGGGGCTCTGAACACTGAAGCTTTCTTT,CASRLQGALNTEAFF
TRBD2,.,TRBJ2-3,TRBV11-2,TGTGCCAGCAGCTTATCTCGGCGGGGGAGCACAGATACGCAGTATTTT,CASSLSRRGSTDTQYF
TRBD1,.,TRBJ1-1,TRBV5-1,TGCGCCAGCAGCAGGGGACAGCTAATGAACACTGAAGCTTTCTTT,CASSRGQLMNTEAFF
TRBD1,.,TRBJ1-2,TRBV19,TGTGCCAGTAGTATAGATGGGACAGGGCCTACCTATGGCTACACCTTC,CASSIDGTGPTYGYTF
.,.,TRBJ1-5,TRBV10-2,TGCGCCAGCAGTGAGGGGTGGGTACAAGTCAATCAGCCCCAGCATTTT,CASSEGWVQVNQPQHF
TRBD1,.,TRBJ2-7,TRBV5-4,TGTGCCAGCAGCAGGGAGGACAGGGTATTGCACTTC,CASSREDRVLHF
TRBD2,.,TRBJ2-3,TRBV9,TGTGCCAGCAGCGGGTCTGTAGGGGGCCAAGGACTAGCGGGAGTGGGTCCGGGAGATACGCAGTATTTT,CASSGSVGGQGLAGVGPGDTQYF
.,.,TRBJ2-5,TRBV10-1,TGCGCCAGCAGCCAGGGTGGCGAGACCCAGTACTTC,CASSQGGETQYF
TRBD2,.,TRBJ2-1,TRBV30,TGTGCCTGGAGTGTCGGACTAGCGGGAGTTGAGCAGTTCTTC,CAWSVGLAGVEQFF
TRBD1,.,TRBJ1-2,TRBV19,TGTGCCAGTAGTAGACAGGGGGGAAAGACTAACTATGGCTACACCTTC,CASSRQGGKTNYGYTF
.,.,TRBJ2-1,TRBV5-1,TGCGCCAGCAGCCAGGGGGGAGTCGGTCAGCAGTTCTTC,CASSQGGVGQQFF
.,once,TRBJ2-5,TRBV19,TGTGCCAGTAGTATTGGGTTACTCGAGACCCAGTACTTC,CASSIGLLETQYF
TRBD2,.,TRBJ2-1,TRBV7-9,TGTGCCAGCAGCAAACCCGGACTAGCGGGCGTCAATGAGCAGTTCTTC,CASSKPGLAGVNEQFF
.,.,TRBJ2-7,TRBV19,TGTGCCAGTAGCTCCGGGACAAAAGGTTCCTCCTACGAGCAGTACTTC,CASSSGTKGSSYEQYF
TRBD1,.,TRBJ2-3,TRBV6-6,TGTGCCAGCAGCCCCGGGACAGACACAGATACGCAGTATTTT,CASSPGTDTDTQYF
.,.,TRBJ1-5,TRBV27,TGTGCCAGCAGTTTTAATCCAGAGAGGGTATGGGGCAATCAGCCCCAGCATTTT,CASSFNPERVWGNQPQHF
TRBD1,.,TRBJ1-4,TRBV27,TGTGCCAGCAGCCCGGGACAGGGGAATGAAAAACTGTTTTTT,CASSPGQGNEKLFF